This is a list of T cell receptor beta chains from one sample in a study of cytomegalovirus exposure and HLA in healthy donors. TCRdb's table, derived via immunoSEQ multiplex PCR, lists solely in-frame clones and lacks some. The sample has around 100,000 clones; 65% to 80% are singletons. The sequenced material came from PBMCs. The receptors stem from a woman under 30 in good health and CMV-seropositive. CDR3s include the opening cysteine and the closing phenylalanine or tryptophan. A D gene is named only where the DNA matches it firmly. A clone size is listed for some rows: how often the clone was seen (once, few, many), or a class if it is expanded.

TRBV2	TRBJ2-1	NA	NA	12	CASSDLRNEQFF	TGTGCCAGCAGTGATTTGAGGAATGAGCAGTTCTTC
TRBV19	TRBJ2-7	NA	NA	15	CASSTQDAGSYEQYF	TGTGCCAGTAGCACACAGGACGCGGGGTCCTACGAGCAGTACTTC
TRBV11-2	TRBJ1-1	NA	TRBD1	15	CASSWGDRANTEAFF	TGTGCCAGCAGCTGGGGGGACAGGGCGAACACTGAGGCTTTCTTT
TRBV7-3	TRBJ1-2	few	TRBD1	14	CASSSVDRGDGYTF	TGTGCCAGCAGCTCAGTGGACAGGGGGGACGGCTACACCTTC
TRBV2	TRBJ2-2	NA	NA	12	CARRTHTGELFF	TGTGCCAGGAGGACTCACACCGGGGAGCTGTTTTTT
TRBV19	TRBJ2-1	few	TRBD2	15	CASSIRGGFNNEQFF	TGTGCCAGTAGTATACGCGGGGGTTTCAACAATGAGCAGTTCTTC
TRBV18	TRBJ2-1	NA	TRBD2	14	CASSTGLAGNEQFF	TGTGCCAGCTCAACGGGACTAGCGGGTAATGAACAGTTCTTC
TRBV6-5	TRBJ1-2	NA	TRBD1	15	CASSYRDRGLYGYTF	TGTGCCAGCAGTTACCGGGACAGGGGCCTCTATGGCTACACCTTC
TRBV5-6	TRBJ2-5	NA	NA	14	CASSWGRRQETQYF	TGTGCCAGCAGTTGGGGGAGGCGGCAAGAGACCCAGTACTTC
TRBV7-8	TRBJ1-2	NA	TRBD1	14	CASSGTASLGGYTF	TGTGCCAGCAGCGGGACAGCCTCTCTAGGGGGCTACACCTTC
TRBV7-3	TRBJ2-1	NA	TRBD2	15	CASSSTSGSYNEQFF	TGTGCCAGCAGCTCGACTAGCGGTTCGTACAATGAGCAGTTCTTC
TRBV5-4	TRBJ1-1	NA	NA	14	CASSLAGRNTEAFF	TGTGCCAGCAGCTTGGCGGGTAGGAACACTGAAGCTTTCTTT
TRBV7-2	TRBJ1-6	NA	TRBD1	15	CASSWMGQGHSPLHF	TGTGCCAGCAGCTGGATGGGACAGGGGCATTCACCCCTCCACTTT
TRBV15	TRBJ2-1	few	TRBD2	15	CATSRDAGGHNEQFF	TGTGCCACCAGCAGAGATGCGGGGGGGCACAATGAGCAGTTCTTC
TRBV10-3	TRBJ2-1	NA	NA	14	CATQSQTSFNEQFF	TGTGCCACCCAATCGCAGACTAGTTTCAATGAGCAGTTCTTC
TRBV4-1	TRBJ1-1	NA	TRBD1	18	CASSQENGQGAVNTEAFF	TGCGCCAGCAGCCAAGAGAATGGACAGGGGGCTGTGAACACTGAAGCTTTCTTT
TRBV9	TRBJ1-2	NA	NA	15	CASSVDAGGGYGYTF	TGTGCCAGCAGCGTAGACGCCGGGGGGGGCTATGGCTACACCTTC
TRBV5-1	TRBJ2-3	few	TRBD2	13	CASEASGTDTQYF	TGCGCCAGCGAGGCTAGCGGGACAGATACGCAGTATTTT
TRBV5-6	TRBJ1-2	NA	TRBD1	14	CASSLRQGQTGYTF	TGTGCCAGCAGCTTAAGACAGGGGCAGACAGGCTACACCTTC
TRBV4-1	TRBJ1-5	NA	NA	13	CASPLGITQPQHF	TGCGCCAGCCCACTCGGGATCACTCAGCCCCAGCATTTT
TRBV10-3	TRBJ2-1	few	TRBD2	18	CAISESGGGLAVNNEQFF	TGTGCCATCAGTGAGTCAGGGGGAGGACTAGCGGTCAACAATGAGCAGTTCTTC
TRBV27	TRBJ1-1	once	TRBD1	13	CASSWTGNTEAFF	TGTGCCAGCAGTTGGACAGGGAACACTGAAGCTTTCTTT